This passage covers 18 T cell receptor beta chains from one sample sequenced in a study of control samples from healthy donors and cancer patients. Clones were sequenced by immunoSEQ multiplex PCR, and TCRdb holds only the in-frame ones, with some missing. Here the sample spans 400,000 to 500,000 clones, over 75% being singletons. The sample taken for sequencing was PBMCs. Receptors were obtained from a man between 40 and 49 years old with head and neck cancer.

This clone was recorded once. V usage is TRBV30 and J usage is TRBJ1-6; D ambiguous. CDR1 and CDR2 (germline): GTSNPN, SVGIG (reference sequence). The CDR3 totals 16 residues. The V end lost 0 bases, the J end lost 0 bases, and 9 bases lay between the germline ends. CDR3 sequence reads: CAWSVPLSSYNSPLHF. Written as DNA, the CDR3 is TGTGCCTGGAGTGTACCCCTCTCCTCCTATAATTCACCCCTCCACTTT.

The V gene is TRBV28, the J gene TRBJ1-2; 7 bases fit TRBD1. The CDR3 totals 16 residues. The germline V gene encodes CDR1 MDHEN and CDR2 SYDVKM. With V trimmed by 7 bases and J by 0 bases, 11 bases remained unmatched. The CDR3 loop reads CASIPTGQPSNYGYTF. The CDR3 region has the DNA TGTGCCAGCATCCCGACGGGACAGCCATCTAACTATGGCTACACCTTC.

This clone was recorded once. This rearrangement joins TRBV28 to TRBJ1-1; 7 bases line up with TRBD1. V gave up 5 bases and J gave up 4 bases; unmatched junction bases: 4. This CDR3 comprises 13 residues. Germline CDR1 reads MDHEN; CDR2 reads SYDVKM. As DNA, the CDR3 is TGTGCCAGCAGTGCCAGGGGGGCCACTGAAGCTTTCTTT. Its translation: CASSARGATEAFF. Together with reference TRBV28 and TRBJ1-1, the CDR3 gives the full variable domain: DVKVTQSSRYLVKRTGEKVFLECVQDMDHENMFWYRQDPGLGLRLIYFSYDVKMKEKGDIPEGYSVSREKKERFSLILESASTNQTSMYLCASSARGATEAFFGQGTRLTVV.

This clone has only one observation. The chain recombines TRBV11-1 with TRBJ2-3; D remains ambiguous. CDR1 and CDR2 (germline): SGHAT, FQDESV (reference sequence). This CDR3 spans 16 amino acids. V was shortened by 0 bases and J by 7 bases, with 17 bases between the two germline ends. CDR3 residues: CASSLALGVSGYTQYF. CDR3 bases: TGTGCCAGCAGCTTAGCGCTAGGAGTGTCCGGTTATACGCAGTATTTT.

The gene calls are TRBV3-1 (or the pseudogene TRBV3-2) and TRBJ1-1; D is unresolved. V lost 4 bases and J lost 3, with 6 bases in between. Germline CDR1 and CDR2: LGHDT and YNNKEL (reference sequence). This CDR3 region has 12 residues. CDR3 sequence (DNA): TGTGCCAGCAGCCCCCGGCACACTGAAGCTTTCTTT. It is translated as CASSPRHTEAFF.

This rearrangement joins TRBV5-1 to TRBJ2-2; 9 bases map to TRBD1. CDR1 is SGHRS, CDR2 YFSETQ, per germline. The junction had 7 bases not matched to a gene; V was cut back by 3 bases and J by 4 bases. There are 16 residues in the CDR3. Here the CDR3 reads CASSSGQGPGTGELFF. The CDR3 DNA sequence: TGCGCCAGCAGCTCCGGACAGGGGCCCGGCACCGGGGAGCTGTTTTTT. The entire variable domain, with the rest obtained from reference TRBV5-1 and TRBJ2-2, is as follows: KAGVTQTPRYLIKTRGQQVTLSCSPISGHRSVSWYQQTPGQGLQFLFEYFSETQRNKGNFPGRFSGRQFSNSRSEMNVSTLELGDSALYLCASSSGQGPGTGELFFGEGSRLTVL.

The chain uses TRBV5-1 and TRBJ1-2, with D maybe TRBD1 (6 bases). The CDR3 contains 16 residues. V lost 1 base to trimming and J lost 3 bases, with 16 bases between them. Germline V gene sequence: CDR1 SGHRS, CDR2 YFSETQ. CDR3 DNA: TGCGCCAGCAGCTTGAATGAGGGGGGCGGCTACTATGGCTACACCTTC. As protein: CASSLNEGGGYYGYTF.

In nucleotides, the CDR3 is TGTGCCAGTAGCCCCCGGGGATTCACTGAAGCTTTCTTT. This codes for CASSPRGFTEAFF. This chain links TRBV19 with TRBJ1-1; no firm D call. The germline V and J ends were trimmed by 6 bases and 4 bases, with 12 bases remaining between them. CDR1 is LNHDA, CDR2 SQIVND, per germline (reference sequence). The CDR3 has 13 amino acids.

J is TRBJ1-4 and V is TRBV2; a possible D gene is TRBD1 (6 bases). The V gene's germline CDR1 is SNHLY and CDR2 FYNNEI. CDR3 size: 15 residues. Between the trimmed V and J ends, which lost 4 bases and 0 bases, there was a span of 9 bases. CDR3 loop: CASSGGLTTNEKLFF. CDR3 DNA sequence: TGTGCCAGCAGTGGGGGGCTTACAACTAATGAAAAACTGTTTTTT.

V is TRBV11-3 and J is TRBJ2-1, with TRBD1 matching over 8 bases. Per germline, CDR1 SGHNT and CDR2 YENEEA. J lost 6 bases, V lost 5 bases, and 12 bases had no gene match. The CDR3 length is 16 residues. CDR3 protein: CASSPGVTGGINEQFF. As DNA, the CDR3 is TGTGCCAGCAGCCCAGGGGTCACAGGGGGTATCAATGAGCAGTTCTTC.

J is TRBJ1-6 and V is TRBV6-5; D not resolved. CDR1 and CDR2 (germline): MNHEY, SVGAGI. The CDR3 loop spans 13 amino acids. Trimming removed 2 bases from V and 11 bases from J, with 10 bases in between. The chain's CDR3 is CASSYGSAAPLHF. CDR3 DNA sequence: TGTGCCAGCAGTTACGGGTCTGCAGCACCCCTCCACTTT.

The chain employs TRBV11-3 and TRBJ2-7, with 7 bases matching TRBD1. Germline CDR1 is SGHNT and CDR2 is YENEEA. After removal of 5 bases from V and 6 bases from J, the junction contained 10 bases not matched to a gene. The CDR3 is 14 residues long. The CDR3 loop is CASSRSGEGAEQYF. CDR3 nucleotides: TGTGCCAGCAGCCGGTCGGGTGAGGGGGCCGAGCAGTACTTC.

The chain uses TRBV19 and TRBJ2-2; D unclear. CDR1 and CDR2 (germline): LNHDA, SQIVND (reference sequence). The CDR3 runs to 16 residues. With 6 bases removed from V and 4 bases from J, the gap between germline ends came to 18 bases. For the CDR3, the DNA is TGTGCCAGTAGCCCGGTCCGAAGCCGCGGCACCGGGGAGCTGTTTTTT. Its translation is CASSPVRSRGTGELFF.

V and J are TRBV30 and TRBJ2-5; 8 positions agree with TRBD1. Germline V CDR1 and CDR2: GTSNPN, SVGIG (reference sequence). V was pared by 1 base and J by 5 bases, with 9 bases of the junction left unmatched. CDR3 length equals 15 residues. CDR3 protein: CAWSAADRELETQYF. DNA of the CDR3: TGTGCCTGGAGTGCCGCGGACAGGGAGTTGGAGACCCAGTACTTC.

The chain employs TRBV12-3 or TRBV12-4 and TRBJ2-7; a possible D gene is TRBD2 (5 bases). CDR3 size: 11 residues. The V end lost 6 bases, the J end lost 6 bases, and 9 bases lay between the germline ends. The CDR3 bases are TGTGCCAGCAGAGCGGACGGCGAGCAGTACTTC. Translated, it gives CASRADGEQYF.

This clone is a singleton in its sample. The CDR3 DNA is TGTGCCAGCAGTCGGTGGACAGGGAACACCGGGGAGCTGTTTTTT. It is translated as CASSRWTGNTGELFF. This chain joins TRBV5-8 and TRBJ2-2; 7 bases match TRBD1. CDR1 is SGHTS and CDR2 is YDEGEE in the germline V gene. The length of the CDR3 is 15 residues. V was clipped by 5 bases and J by 1 base; unmatched bases: 5.

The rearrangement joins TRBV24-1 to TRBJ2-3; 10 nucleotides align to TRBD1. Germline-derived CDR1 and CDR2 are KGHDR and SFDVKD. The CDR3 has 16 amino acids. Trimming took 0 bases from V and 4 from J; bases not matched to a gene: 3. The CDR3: CATSDLPGTGADTQYF. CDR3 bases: TGTGCCACCAGTGATTTGCCGGGGACAGGGGCAGATACGCAGTATTTT.

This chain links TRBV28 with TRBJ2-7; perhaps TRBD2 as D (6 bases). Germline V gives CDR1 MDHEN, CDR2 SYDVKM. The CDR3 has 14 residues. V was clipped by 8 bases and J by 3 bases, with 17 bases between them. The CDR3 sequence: CASSYGGNDYEQYF. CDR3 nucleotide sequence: TGTGCCAGCTCTTACGGCGGGAACGACTACGAGCAGTACTTC.